Listed below are T cell receptor beta chains from one sample, sequenced in a study of blood T cell repertoires in COVID-19. The protocol was immunoSEQ multiplex PCR, while the TCRdb copy is restricted to in-frame clones and leaves out a portion. The sample records about 440,000 clones, less than 95% being singletons. Sequencing was carried out using PBMCs or T cells enriched from blood (not recorded which). The receptor source for this set is a man between 18 and 35 years old who had recovered from COVID-19. The CDR3 runs from the conserved cysteine through the conserved F or W. A D gene is named only where the DNA matches it firmly. Expanded clones get a size class; other rows say once, few or many, or leave the size out.

v_call,j_call,d_call,cdr3_length,clone_size,cdr3_nt,cdr3_aa
TRBV6-5,TRBJ1-1,-,13,-,TGTGCCAGCAGTTACGGCCTTTTTGGGGGGGCTTTCTTT,CASSYGLFGGAFF
TRBV7-9,TRBJ1-5,TRBD1,15,few,TGTGCCAGCAGCCTAGGGGACAGTACTTCTCAGCCCCAGCATTTT,CASSLGDSTSQPQHF
TRBV7-9,TRBJ2-4,-,16,once,TGTGCCAGCAGCTTAGCTCTGACAGAAGCCAAAAACATTCAGTACTTC,CASSLALTEAKNIQYF
TRBV4-1,TRBJ1-1,-,16,few,TGCGCCAGCAGCCAAGCTGGAGGCAACAGGAACACTGAAGCTTTCTTT,CASSQAGGNRNTEAFF
TRBV28,TRBJ1-5,TRBD1,13,-,TGTGCCAGCAGATGGGACAGGAATCAGCCCCAGCATTTT,CASRWDRNQPQHF
TRBV14,TRBJ1-5,-,19,-,TGTGCCAGCAGCCAGTTAGAATCGCCCACAGGTTTCGAACCTCAGCCCCAGCATTTT,CASSQLESPTGFEPQPQHF
TRBV21-1,TRBJ1-5,-,16,-,TGTGCCAGCAGCAAGTTGTCAGGCGATAGCAATCAGCCCCAGCATTTT,CASSKLSGDSNQPQHF
TRBV6-5,TRBJ1-3,-,13,-,TGTGCCAGCAGCGAGGCCTCTGGAAACACCATATATTTT,CASSEASGNTIYF
TRBV18,TRBJ1-1,-,12,-,TGTGCCAGCTCCCGGGGGAACACTGAAGCTTTCTTT,CASSRGNTEAFF
TRBV11-1,TRBJ1-1,-,14,-,TGTGCCAGCAGCTTAACGGGGGGGAACACTGAAGCTTTCTTT,CASSLTGGNTEAFF
TRBV5-1,TRBJ2-1,-,15,once,TGCGCCAGCAGCCTAACGGGGAGCTCCTACAATGAGCAGTTCTTC,CASSLTGSSYNEQFF
TRBV6-5,TRBJ1-3,TRBD1,13,-,TGTGCCAGCAGCACAGGGGGTGGAAACACCATATATTTT,CASSTGGGNTIYF